The 13 T cell receptor beta chains in this list originate from one sample, sequenced in a study of T cells in Graves' hyperthyroidism and ophthalmopathy. Amplification of TCR beta CDR3 regions used RNA as the template. First-round RT-PCR with HTBI primers amplified the TCR CDR3 region. TCRdb recomputed calls from the multiplex PCR reads with MiXCR, one row per CDR3 protein. The repertoire includes 400,000 to 550,000 distinct CDR3 sequences, approximately 15% of them detected once, and around 17% sits in the top ten. Sequenced sample: blood. Receptor source: a woman between 18 and 30 years old with Graves' hyperthyroidism.

This clonotype was seen at least ten times. The gene calls are TRBV6-1 and TRBJ1-1; D gene uncertain. The CDR3 covers 13 residues. The V end lost 6 bases, the J end lost 0 bases, and 8 bases lay between the germline ends. Germline V CDR1 and CDR2: MNHNS, SASEGT. The CDR3 region is CASSSILNTEAFF. The CDR3 DNA is TGTGCCAGCAGCTCCATACTGAACACTGAAGCTTTCTTT.

Many counts were recorded for this clonotype. J is TRBJ1-2 and V is TRBV27; 9 positions agree with TRBD1. Germline CDR1 MNHEY, CDR2 SMNVEV (reference sequence). The trim removed 6 bases at V and 0 bases at J, leaving 11 bases unmatched. The CDR3 has 17 amino acids. The DNA for the CDR3 is TGTGCCAGCAGGAGACCCGGGACAGGGCGCGCTAACTATGGCTACACCTTC. Protein sequence: CASRRPGTGRANYGYTF.

This clonotype appeared many times. The chain combines TRBV20-1 with TRBJ2-7; possible D gene TRBD2, 7 bases. V was clipped by 7 bases and J by 6 bases, with 22 bases between them. There are 14 residues in the CDR3. Germline V gene sequence: CDR1 DFQATT, CDR2 SNEGSKA (reference sequence). The CDR3 DNA sequence: TGCAGTGTCCTGGGGGGGCGGCCCCCGGGCGAGCAGTACTTC. It codes for CSVLGGRPPGEQYF.

V gene TRBV7-9 combines with J gene TRBJ2-1; D call uncertain. Germline CDR1 is SEHNR and CDR2 is FQNEAQ (reference sequence). Trimming removed 5 bases at V and 7 bases at J, with 15 bases between. This CDR3 comprises 14 residues. The CDR3 nucleotides read TGTGCCAGCAGCCTCGTCGGGTCACGGAATGAGCAGTTCTTC. It yields the protein CASSLVGSRNEQFF.

Ten or more counts support this clonotype. The chain recombines TRBV20-1 with TRBJ1-4, with D uncertain. Germline CDR1 DFQATT, CDR2 SNEGSKA (reference sequence). The CDR3 has 14 residues. The ends were cut back, 2 bases at V and 7 bases at J, with 14 bases in the middle. The CDR3 spells CSARPREGFEKLFF. The CDR3 nucleotides are TGCAGTGCTAGACCCCGAGAAGGATTTGAAAAACTGTTTTTT.

This clonotype appeared many times. The V call is TRBV20-1, the J call TRBJ1-2, with D perhaps matching TRBD1 (6 bases). There are 13 residues in the CDR3. The germline gives CDR1 DFQATT, CDR2 SNEGSKA (reference sequence). Between the trimmed V and J ends, which lost 6 bases and 0 bases, there was a span of 11 bases. In nucleotides, the CDR3 is TGCAGTGCCAGGACAGTTTCTAACTATGGCTACACCTTC. As protein: CSARTVSNYGYTF.

This clonotype was counted ten times or more. The chain recombines TRBV6-1 with TRBJ2-7, with TRBD2 matching over 7 bases. Per the germline V gene, CDR1 is MNHNS and CDR2 is SASEGT. V was pared by 5 bases and J by 2 bases, with 3 bases of the junction left unmatched. The CDR3 covers 13 residues. CDR3 nucleotide sequence: TGTGCCAGCAGTTATGCGGGAGCCTACGAGCAGTACTTC. As protein: CASSYAGAYEQYF.

The V call is TRBV7-8, the J call TRBJ2-7; D perhaps matches TRBD2 (6 bases). Germline V gene data show CDR1 as SGHVS and CDR2 as FQNEAQ. Deletions cut 2 bases from V and 6 bases from J, with 8 bases between. The CDR3 length is 12 residues. CDR3 residues: CASSLFGGEQYF. DNA of the CDR3: TGTGCCAGCAGCTTATTCGGGGGCGAGCAGTACTTC.

The table lists this clonotype with many counts. This sequence joins TRBV5-1 and TRBJ2-3; 9 bases fit TRBD2. The CDR3 consists of 16 residues. The J segment lost 3 bases and the V segment lost 4 bases, leaving 9 bases of the junction unmatched. Germline V gives CDR1 SGHRS, CDR2 YFSETQ. The CDR3: CASSTQLAGVTDTQYF. The CDR3 bases are TGCGCCAGCAGCACCCAACTAGCGGGCGTTACAGATACGCAGTATTTT.

Note on this clonotype: Germline is not matched at one junction end, which may reflect a read error. The chain is built from TRBV4-1 and TRBJ1-5; 9 bases map to TRBD1. The germline gives CDR1 MGHRA, CDR2 YSYEKL. CDR3 length: 15 amino acids. In DNA, the CDR3 is TGTGCCAGCAGCCAAGAGGGACAGGGCGGTCAGCCCCAGCATTTT. Translation gives CASSQEGQGGQPQHF.

CDR3 DNA sequence: TGTGCTAGTGGTTTGTCCTCAATGGGGGCCCCCGAGACCCAGTACTTC. It yields the protein CASGLSSMGAPETQYF. The chain joins TRBV12-5 to TRBJ2-5, with a weak D call TRBD1 (6 bases). CDR1 and CDR2 (germline): LGHNT, FRNRAP. With 2 bases removed from V and 5 bases from J, the gap between germline ends came to 18 bases. This CDR3 is built from 16 residues.

Comment on this clonotype: Because it lacks the conserved phenylalanine or tryptophan at the end, this CDR3 is likely a read error. The chain is built from TRBV11-2 and TRBJ1-1; 8 nucleotides match TRBD1. Germline assignment: CDR1 SGHAT and CDR2 FQNNGV. The CDR3 is 15 amino acids. V dropped 4 bases and J dropped 2; count of bases not matched to a gene: 6. The CDR3 DNA follows: TGTGCCAGCAGCTCGTCAGGACAGGGTAACACTGAAGCTTTCCTT. Protein sequence: CASSSSGQGNTEAFL.

Concerning this clonotype itself: With a much larger clone just one base away, this may be a read error. The chain couples TRBV6-5 to TRBJ1-1; D gene ambiguous. V was clipped by 4 bases and J by 1 base, with 19 bases between them. CDR1 and CDR2 from the germline V gene are MNHEY and SVGAGI. This CDR3 region has 17 residues. The CDR3 loop is CASSLPPEHPSNTEAFF. CDR3 nucleotides: TGTGCCAGCAGTTTACCCCCGGAACACCCATCGAACACTGAAGCTTTCTTT.